This TCR beta chain originates from a study of shared clonotypes between healthy human individuals. Germline assignment: CDR1 LGHNA and CDR2 YNFKEQ. Trimming at V came to 4 bases and at J to 3 bases, leaving 2 bases not matched to a gene. The CDR3 runs 14 residues. The table came from immunoSEQ multiplex PCR; TCRdb's copy has only in-frame clones and leaves some out. The repertoire consists of roughly 1 million clones, with 78% occurring once and the leading ten covering approximately 0.5%. The genes are TRBV4-2 and TRBJ2-7; 11 nucleotides align to TRBD1. This TCR was sampled from a man aged 18 to 30 in good health. Some clones in this sample may be carry-over from other donors' samples. The sample consisted of memory CD4+ T cells from PBMCs. Stated subset: CD45RA-negative fraction. The CDR3 is CASSRDRGSYEQYF. The CDR3 DNA is TGTGCCAGCAGCCGGGACAGGGGGAGCTACGAGCAGTACTTC.